This TCR beta chain came from a study of tissue T cells after allogeneic stem cell transplantation. Study-level results: Motif-based clustering found tissue-specific repertoire signatures shared across patients, though few clones were shared. TCR repertoires tracked anatomic similarity, regardless of disease or transplant status.

As for time point: mouse harvest day 7 after allogeneic transplant. The graft held 10^6 splenic CD5+ T cells and 10^7 T-cell-depleted bone marrow cells. This mouse GVHD model was MHC-mismatched B6 to BALB/c, profiled day 7 or 14. TCRdb keeps only in-frame clones here, not all; method: immunoSEQ multiplex PCR. Among 8,800 or so clones listed, around half were seen once. The CDR3 spans 13 residues. V lost 1 base to trimming and J lost 8 bases, with 10 bases between them. Germline V gene data show CDR1 as SNHLY and CDR2 as FYNGKV (reference sequence). On this clone: Its antigen is undetermined. The listed genes are named as in mouse. The read halts 1 residue ahead of the CDR3 end, with the missing end drawn from the germline J gene.

The chain is built from TRBV3 and TRBJ2-4; the D gene is possibly TRBD1 (5 bases). Sequenced material: gut tissue. The sequence was obtained from a female BALB/c mouse given C57BL/6 T cells with graft-versus-host disease after an allogeneic hematopoietic cell transplant. The DNA read from the CDR3 is TGTGCCAGCAGCTTAGAAGGGCAGGGCACCTTGTAC. Translated, it gives CASSLEGQGTLY. The full CDR3 is CASSLEGQGTLYF.